This record covers a single T cell receptor (beta chain). Since a much larger clone is just one base distant, this may be a read error. The sample originates from a study of immune characterization of retroperitoneal liposarcoma. One entry per CDR3 protein, called by TCRdb with MiXCR from the PCR reads. The sample records some 3,000 distinct CDR3 sequences, 45% being singletons. There are 16 residues in the CDR3. This chain links TRBV12-3 or TRBV12-4 with TRBJ2-1; 12 positions agree with TRBD2. Matching the DNA end better, TRBJ2-7 makes the J call doubtful. The origin of this receptor is a male donor with retroperitoneal liposarcoma. The sequencing sample was made of tumor tissue. The CDR3 is CASSYETSGRNNEQYF. DNA of the CDR3: TGTGCCAGCAGCTATGAGACTAGCGGGAGAAACAATGAGCAGTACTTC.